This paragraph reports one T cell receptor beta chain. Antigen: not known. This sample was included in a study of PD-1 blockade in classical Hodgkin lymphoma. Study results and limitations: Individuals initiating nivolumab under 1 year after ASCT were excluded. Reports described newly diagnosed patients as having lower baseline TCR diversity than healthy donors.

Time point given: cycle 4 day 1 (C4D1), after 5 to 7 weeks of nivolumab. Each patient relapsed following autologous stem cell transplantation, and prior brentuximab vedotin exposure differed. The repertoire was sequenced with immunoSEQ multiplex PCR; TCRdb's copy has only in-frame clones and lacks some. The sample consists of over 50,000 clones, roughly 85% of them appearing once. V dropped 2 bases and J dropped 5 bases, with 11 bases sitting between them. CDR1 is SGHDT, CDR2 YYEEEE, per germline. The CDR3 length is 14 residues. V usage is TRBV5-6 and J usage is TRBJ1-5; possibly TRBD1 for D (5 bases). This TCR was recovered from a human donor with classical Hodgkin lymphoma. Here the sequenced sample was peripheral blood mononuclear cells (PBMCs), taken before the fourth cycle of nivolumab. The CDR3 coding sequence is TGTGCCAGCAGCTTAGGGGCGCTTGATCAGCCCCAGCATTTT. Amino acid sequence: CASSLGALDQPQHF. The whole variable domain, remainder taken from reference TRBV5-6 and TRBJ1-5, is DAGVTQSPTHLIKTRGQQVTLRCSPKSGHDTVSWYQQALGQGPQFIFQYYEEEERQRGNFPDRFSGHQFPNYSSELNVNALLLGDSALYLCASSLGALDQPQHFGDGTRLSIL.